This TCR beta chain is from a study of T cells after yellow fever vaccination. A universal primer site and UMIs were added as TCR cDNA was made by 5'RACE template switching. TCRdb processed the 5' RACE reads anew with MiXCR; each CDR3 protein has one entry. Of 500,000 to 700,000 distinct CDR3 sequences listed, 15% to 20% are singletons. Only one count was recorded for this clonotype. The CDR3 spans 13 residues. This specimen consisted of PBMCs, obtained 15 days after the yellow fever booster vaccination. The TCR sequence derives from a man aged 25 to 40 who received the YFV17D yellow fever vaccine. This chain uses TRBV21-1 with TRBJ2-5; no DNA check was done on the table's D call, TRBD1. TRBV21-1 is a pseudogene locus. CDR3 sequence (DNA): TGTGCCAGCAGCACCGGGACGGTGGAGACCCAGTACTTC. Protein: CASSTGTVETQYF.